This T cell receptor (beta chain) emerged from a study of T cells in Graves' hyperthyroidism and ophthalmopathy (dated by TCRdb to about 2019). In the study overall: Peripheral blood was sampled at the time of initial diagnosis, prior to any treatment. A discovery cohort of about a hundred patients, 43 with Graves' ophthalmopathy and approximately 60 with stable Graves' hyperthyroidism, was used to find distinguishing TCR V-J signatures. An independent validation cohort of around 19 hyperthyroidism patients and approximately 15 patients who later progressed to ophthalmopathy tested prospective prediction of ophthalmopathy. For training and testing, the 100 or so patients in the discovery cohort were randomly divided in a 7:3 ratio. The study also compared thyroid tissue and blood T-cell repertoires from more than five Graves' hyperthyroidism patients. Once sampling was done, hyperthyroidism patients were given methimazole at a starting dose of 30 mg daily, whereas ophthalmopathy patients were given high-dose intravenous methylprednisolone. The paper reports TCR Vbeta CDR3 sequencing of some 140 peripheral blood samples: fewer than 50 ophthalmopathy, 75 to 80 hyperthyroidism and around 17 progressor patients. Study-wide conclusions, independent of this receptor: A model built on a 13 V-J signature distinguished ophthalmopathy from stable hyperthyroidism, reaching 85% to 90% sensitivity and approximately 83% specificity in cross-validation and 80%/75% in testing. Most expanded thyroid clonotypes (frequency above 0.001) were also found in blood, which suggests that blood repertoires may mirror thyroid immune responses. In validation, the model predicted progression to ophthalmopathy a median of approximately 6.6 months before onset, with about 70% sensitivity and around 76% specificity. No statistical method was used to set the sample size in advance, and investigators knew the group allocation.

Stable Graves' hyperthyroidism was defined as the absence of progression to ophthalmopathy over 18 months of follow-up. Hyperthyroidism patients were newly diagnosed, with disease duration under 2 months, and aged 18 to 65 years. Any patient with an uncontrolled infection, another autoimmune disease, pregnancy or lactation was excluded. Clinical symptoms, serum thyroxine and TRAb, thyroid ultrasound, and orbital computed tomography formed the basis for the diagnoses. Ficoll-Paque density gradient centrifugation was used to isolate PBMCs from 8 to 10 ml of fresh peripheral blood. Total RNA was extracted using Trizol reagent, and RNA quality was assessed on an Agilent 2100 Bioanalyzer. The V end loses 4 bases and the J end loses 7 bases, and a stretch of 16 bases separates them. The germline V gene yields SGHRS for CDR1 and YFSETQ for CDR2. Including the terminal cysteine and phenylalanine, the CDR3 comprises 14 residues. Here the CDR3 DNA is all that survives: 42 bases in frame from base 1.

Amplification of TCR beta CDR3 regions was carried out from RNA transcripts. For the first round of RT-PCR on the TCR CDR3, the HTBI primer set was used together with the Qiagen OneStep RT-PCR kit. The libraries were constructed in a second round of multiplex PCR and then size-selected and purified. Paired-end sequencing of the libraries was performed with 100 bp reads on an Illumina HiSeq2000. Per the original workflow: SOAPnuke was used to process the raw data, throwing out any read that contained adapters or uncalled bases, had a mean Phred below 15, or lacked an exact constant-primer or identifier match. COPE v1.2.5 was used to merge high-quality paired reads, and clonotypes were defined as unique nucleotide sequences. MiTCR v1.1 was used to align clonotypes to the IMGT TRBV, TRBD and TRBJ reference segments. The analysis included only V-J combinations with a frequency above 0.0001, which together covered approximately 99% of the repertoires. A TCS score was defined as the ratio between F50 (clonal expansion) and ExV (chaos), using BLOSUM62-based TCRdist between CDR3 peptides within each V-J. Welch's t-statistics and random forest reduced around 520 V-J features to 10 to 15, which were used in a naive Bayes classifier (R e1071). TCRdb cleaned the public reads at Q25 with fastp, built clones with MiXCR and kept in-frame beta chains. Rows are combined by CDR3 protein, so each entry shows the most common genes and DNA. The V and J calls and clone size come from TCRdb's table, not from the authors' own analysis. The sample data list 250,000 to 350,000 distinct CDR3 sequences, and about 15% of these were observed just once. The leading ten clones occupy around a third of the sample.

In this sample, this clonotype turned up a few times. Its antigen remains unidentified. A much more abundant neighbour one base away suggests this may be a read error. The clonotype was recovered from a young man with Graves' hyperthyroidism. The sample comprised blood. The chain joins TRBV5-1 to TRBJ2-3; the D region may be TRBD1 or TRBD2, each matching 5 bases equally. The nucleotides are TGCGCCAGCAGCCCGACTGGGGGTGGAAATACGCAGTATTTT. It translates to CASSPTGGGNTQYF.